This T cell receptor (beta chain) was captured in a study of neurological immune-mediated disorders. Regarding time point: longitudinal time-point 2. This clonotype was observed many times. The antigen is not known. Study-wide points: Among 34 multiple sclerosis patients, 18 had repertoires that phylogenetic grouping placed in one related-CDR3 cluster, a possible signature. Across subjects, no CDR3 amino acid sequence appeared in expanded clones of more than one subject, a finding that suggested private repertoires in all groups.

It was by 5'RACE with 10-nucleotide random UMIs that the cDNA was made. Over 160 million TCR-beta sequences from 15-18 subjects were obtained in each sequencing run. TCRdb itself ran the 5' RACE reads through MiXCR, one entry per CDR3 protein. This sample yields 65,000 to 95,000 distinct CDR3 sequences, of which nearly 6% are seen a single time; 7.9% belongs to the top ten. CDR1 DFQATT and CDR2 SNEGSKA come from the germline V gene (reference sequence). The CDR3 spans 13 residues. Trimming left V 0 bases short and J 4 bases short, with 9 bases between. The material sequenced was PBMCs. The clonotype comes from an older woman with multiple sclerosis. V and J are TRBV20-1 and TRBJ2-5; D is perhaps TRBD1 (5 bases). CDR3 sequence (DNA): TGCAGTGCTAGAGAAGGACACCCAGAGACCCAGTACTTC. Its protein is CSAREGHPETQYF.